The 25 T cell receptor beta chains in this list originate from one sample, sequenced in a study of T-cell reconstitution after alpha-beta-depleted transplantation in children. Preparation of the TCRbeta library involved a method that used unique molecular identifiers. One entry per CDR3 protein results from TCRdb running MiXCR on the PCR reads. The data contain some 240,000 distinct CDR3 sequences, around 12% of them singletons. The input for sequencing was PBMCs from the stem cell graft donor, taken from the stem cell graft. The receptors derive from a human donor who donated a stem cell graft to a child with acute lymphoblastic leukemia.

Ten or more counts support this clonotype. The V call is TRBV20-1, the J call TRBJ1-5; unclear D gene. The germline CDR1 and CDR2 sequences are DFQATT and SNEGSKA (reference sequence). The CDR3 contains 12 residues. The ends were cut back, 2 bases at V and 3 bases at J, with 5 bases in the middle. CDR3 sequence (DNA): TGCAGTGCTAGAATCAACAATCAGCCCCAGCATTTT. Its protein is CSARINNQPQHF.

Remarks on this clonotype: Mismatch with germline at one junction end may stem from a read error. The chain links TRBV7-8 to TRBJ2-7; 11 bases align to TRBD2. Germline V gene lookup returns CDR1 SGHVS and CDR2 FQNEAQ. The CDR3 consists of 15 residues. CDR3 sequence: CASRLAGGSSYEQYF. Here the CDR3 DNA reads TGTGCCAGCAGATTAGCGGGAGGGAGCTCCTACGAGCAGTACTTC.

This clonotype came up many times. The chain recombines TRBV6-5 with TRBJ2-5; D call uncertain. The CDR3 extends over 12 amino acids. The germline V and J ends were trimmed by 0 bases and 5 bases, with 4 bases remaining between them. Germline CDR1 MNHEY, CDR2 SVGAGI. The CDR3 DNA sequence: TGTGCCAGCAGTTACTCGGGTGAGACCCAGTACTTC. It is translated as CASSYSGETQYF.

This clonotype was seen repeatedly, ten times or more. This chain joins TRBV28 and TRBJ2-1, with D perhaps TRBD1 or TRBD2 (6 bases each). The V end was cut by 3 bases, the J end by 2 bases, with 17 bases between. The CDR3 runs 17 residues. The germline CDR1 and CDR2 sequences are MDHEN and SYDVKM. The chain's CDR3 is CASSFGTGALAYNEQFF. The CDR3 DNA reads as TGTGCCAGCAGTTTTGGGACGGGGGCGCTAGCCTACAATGAGCAGTTCTTC.

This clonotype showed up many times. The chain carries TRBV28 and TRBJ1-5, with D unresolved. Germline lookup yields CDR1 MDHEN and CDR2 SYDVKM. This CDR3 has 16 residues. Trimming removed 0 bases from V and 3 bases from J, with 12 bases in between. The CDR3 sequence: CASSLWVGPSNQPQHF. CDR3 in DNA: TGTGCCAGCAGTTTATGGGTAGGTCCTTCCAATCAGCCCCAGCATTTT.

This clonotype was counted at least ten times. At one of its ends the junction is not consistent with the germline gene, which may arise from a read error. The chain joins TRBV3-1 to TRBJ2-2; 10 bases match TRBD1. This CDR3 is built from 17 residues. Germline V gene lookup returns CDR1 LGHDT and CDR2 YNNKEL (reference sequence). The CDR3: CASRQAKGQGRIGELFF. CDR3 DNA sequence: TGTGCCAGCAGACAAGCTAAGGGACAGGGGCGTATCGGGGAGCTGTTTTTT.

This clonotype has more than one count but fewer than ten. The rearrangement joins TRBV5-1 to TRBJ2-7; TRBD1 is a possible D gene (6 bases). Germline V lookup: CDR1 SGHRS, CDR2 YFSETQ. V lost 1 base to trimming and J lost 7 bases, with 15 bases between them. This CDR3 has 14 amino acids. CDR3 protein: CASSLQGRFGEQYF. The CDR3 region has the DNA TGCGCCAGCAGCTTGCAGGGGCGGTTCGGGGAGCAGTACTTC.

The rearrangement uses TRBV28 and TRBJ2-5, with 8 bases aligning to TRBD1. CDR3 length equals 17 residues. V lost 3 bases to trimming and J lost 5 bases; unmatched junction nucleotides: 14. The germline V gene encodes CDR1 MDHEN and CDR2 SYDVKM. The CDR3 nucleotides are TGTGCCAGCAGTTTTAGAACAGGGGGAAATAGAGGGGAGACCCAGTACTTC. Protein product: CASSFRTGGNRGETQYF. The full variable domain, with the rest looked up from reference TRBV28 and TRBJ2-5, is DVKVTQSSRYLVKRTGEKVFLECVQDMDHENMFWYRQDPGLGLRLIYFSYDVKMKEKGDIPEGYSVSREKKERFSLILESASTNQTSMYLCASSFRTGGNRGETQYFGPGTRLLVL.

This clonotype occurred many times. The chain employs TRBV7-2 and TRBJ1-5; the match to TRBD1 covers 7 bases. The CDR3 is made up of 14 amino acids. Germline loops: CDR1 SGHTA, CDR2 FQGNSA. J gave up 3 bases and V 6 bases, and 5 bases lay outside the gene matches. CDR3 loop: CASSLGQLNQPQHF. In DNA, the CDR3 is TGTGCCAGCAGTTTGGGACAGCTCAATCAGCCCCAGCATTTT. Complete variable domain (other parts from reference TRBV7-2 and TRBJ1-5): GAGVSQSPSNKVTEKGKDVELRCDPISGHTALYWYRQSLGQGLEFLIYFQGNSAPDKSGLPSDRFSAERTGGSVSTLTIQRTQQEDSAVYLCASSLGQLNQPQHFGDGTRLSIL.

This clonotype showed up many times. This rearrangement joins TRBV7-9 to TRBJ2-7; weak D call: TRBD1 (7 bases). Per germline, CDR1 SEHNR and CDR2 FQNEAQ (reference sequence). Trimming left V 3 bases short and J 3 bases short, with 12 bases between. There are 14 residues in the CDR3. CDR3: CASSLSGGGYEQYF. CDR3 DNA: TGTGCCAGCAGCTTGTCAGGGGGAGGCTACGAGCAGTACTTC.

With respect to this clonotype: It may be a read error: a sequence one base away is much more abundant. DNA of the CDR3: TGTTCCAGCAGTTTTCCCGGGACCGGCTACGAGCAGTACTTC. Translation gives CSSSFPGTGYEQYF. This chain uses TRBV12-3 or TRBV12-4 with TRBJ2-7; D may match TRBD1 or TRBD2 (5 bases each). The CDR3 sequence is 14 residues long.

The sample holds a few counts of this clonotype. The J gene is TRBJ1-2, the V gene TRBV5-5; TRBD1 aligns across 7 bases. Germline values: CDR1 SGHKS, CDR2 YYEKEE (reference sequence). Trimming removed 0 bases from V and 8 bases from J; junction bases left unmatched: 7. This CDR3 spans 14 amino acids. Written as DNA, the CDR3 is TGTGCCAGCAGCTTGGACTCAGGGGGTAAAGGCTACACCTTC. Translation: CASSLDSGGKGYTF.

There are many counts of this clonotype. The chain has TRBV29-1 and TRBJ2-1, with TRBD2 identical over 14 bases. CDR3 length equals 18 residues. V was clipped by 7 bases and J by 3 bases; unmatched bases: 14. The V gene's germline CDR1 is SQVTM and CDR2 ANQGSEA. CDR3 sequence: CSAKGTSGSSANYNEQFF. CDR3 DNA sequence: TGCAGCGCCAAGGGGACTAGCGGGAGCTCTGCCAACTACAATGAGCAGTTCTTC.

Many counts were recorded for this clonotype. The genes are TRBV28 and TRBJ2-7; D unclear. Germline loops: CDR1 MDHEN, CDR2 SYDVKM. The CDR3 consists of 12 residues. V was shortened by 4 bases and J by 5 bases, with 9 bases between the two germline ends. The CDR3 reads CASSYAVHEQYF. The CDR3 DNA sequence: TGTGCCAGCAGTTACGCAGTCCACGAGCAGTACTTC.

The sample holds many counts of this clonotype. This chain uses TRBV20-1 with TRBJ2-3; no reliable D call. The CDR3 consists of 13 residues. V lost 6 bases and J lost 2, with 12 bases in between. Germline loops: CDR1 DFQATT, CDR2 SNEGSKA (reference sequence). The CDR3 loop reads CSALSGYTDTQYF. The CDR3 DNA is TGCAGTGCCCTAAGTGGATACACAGATACGCAGTATTTT.

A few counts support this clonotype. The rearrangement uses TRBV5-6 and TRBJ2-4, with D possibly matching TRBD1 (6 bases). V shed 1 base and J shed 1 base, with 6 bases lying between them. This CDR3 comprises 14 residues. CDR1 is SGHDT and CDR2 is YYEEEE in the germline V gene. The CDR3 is CASSLTGAKNIQYF. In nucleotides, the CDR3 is TGTGCCAGCAGCTTGACAGGGGCCAAAAACATTCAGTACTTC.

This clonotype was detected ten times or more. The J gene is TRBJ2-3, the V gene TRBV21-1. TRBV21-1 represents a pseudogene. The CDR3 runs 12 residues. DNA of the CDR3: TGTGCCAGCAGCCAAGATAAGGATACGCAGTATTTT. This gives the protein CASSQDKDTQYF.

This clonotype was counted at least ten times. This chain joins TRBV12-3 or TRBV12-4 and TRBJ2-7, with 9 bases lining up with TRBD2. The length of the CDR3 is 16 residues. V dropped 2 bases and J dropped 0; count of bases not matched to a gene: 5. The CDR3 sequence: CASSLLAGTISYEQYF. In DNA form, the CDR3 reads TGTGCCAGCAGTTTACTAGCGGGAACCATCTCCTACGAGCAGTACTTC.

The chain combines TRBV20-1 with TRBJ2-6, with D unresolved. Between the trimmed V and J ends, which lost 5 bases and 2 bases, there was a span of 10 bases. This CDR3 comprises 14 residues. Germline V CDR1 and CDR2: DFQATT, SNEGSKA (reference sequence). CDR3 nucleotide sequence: TGCAGTGCTGGTCGGGTGACTGGGGCCAACGTCCTGACTTTC. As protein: CSAGRVTGANVLTF.

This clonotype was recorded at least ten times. This CDR3 reads CAINRGQGAHGYTF. The CDR3 DNA reads as TGTGCCATCAATCGGGGACAGGGGGCCCATGGCTACACCTTC. The chain joins TRBV10-3 to TRBJ1-2, with 12 bases identical to TRBD1. V lost 7 bases and J lost 6; bases outside the gene matches: 6. This CDR3 is built from 14 residues. Germline CDR1 reads ENHRY; CDR2 reads SYGVKD.

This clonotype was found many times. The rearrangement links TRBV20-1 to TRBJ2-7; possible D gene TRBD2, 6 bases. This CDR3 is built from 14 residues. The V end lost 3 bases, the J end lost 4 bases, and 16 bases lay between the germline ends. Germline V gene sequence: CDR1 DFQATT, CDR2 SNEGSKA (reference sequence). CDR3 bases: TGCAGTGCTAGGGTCGCGGGGCCGAAGTACGAGCAGTACTTC. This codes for CSARVAGPKYEQYF.

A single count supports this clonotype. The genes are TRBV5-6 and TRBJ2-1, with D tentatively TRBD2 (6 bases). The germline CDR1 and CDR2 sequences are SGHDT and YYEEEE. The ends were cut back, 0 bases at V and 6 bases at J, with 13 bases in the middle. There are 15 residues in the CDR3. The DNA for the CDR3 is TGTGCCAGCAGCTTGGTCGGGAGTTACGTCAATGAGCAGTTCTTC. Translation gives CASSLVGSYVNEQFF.

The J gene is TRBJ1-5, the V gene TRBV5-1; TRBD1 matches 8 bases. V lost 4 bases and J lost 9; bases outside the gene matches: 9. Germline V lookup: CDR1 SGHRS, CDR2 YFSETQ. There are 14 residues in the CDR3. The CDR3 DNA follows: TGCGCCAGCAGCCCTGAAGGGACAGGTCGGCCCCAGCATTTT. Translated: CASSPEGTGRPQHF.

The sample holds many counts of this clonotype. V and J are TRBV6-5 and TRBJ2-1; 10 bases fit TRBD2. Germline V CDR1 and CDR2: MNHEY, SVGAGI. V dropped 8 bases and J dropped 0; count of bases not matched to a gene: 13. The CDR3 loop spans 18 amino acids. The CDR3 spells CASASGLASIGSYNEQFF. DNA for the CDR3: TGTGCCAGCGCGTCGGGACTAGCGTCCATTGGCTCCTACAATGAGCAGTTCTTC.

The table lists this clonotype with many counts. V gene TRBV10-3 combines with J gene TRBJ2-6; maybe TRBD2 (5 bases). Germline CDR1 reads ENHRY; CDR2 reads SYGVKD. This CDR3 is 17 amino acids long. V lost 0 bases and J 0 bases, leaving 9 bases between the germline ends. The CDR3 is CAISESSGSSGANVLTF. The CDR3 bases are TGTGCCATCAGTGAGTCGTCTGGGAGCTCTGGGGCCAACGTCCTGACTTTC.